This T cell receptor (beta chain) was captured in a study of blood T cell repertoires in COVID-19 (TCRdb year 2020). In terms of the full investigation: Samples covering the acute and convalescent phases of COVID-19 were provided by collaborators in the United States, Italy and Spain. The material from the prospective study consisted of cDNA or gDNA derived from T cells, B-cell-depleted T cells, or PBMCs. Deeply sampled blood TCRbeta repertoires from subjects exposed to, actively infected with, or recovered from COVID-19 were included in the dataset. The repertoires were released in a freely available public database intended as a resource for research on the immune response to SARS-CoV-2. The samples were drawn from two sources: the first 160 participants of the ongoing ImmuneRACE study, and over 1,000 subjects contributed by 6 global collaborators. A de-identified subject ID, COVID-19 status, age in years and sex were almost always included in the sample metadata. HLA class I and class II types, where available, came from metadata supplied by the sample provider rather than from assay-based typing. Overall study results and their limits: How much clinical and demographic metadata was included differed by source and by participant, and the metadata was provided uncurated.

TCRbeta CDR3 regions were amplified from genomic DNA by means of the immunoSEQ Assay, a bias-controlled multiplex PCR. On the study's bioinformatics: Within the assay, amplification of reference gene primers was used to estimate how many nucleated cells each sample contained. To quantify the absolute abundance of each unique TCRbeta CDR3 rearrangement, sequence reads were collapsed and filtered. For each sample, productive Simpson clonality was calculated as the square root of Simpson's diversity index over productive rearrangements. Imported from immuneACCESS, the table was reduced by TCRdb to in-frame sequences with V and J called. These copies leave out some clones; in studies compared against another copy, an unresolved V gene accounts for under half, and the cause of the remainder is not known. The V and J calls and clone size are taken from that table; D and trimming were inferred from the DNA. The sample has under 400,000 clones on record, roughly 89% of them singletons. The ten largest make up 3.9% of the sample.

The germline V gene specifies MGHRA as CDR1 and YSYEKL as CDR2. V is clipped by 3 bases and J by 5 bases, and the sequence between their germline boundaries is 16 bases long. The CDR3 spans 16 residues, from the cysteine through the phenylalanine. The DNA shown is the 48-base CDR3, in frame from base 1. Notes on this clone: The specificity of this receptor is unknown. Base qualities are not at hand, and no much larger clone is one base apart.

At one collaborating source in Seattle, patients were enrolled during active infection and were followed longitudinally through the course of disease. Collaborating institutions collected whole blood in K2EDTA tubes following their own protocols. For TCRbeta analysis, collaborator samples were shipped as frozen whole blood, as isolated PBMCs, or as DNA extracted from either sample type. The rearrangement combines TRBV4-1 with TRBJ1-4; the D gene is perhaps TRBD1, from 5 matching bases. This TCR was sampled from a woman aged 55-69 years with COVID-19, enrolled during active disease. The sequencing sample was made of peripheral blood. CDR3 region: CASSQNLGGENEKLFF. Read as DNA, the sequence is TGCGCCAGCAGCCAGAACCTCGGGGGTGAAAATGAAAAACTGTTTTTT.